This T cell receptor (beta chain) is drawn from a study of blood T cell repertoires in COVID-19. Study overall: COVID-19 samples, acute and convalescent, were from the United States, Italy and Spain. The analysed material was cDNA or gDNA that came from T cells, B-cell-depleted T cells, or PBMCs.

As processed by the authors: Counts of nucleated cells, estimated from reference gene primer amplification, were obtained. Repertoires were generated with immunoSEQ multiplex PCR, while TCRdb's copy carries only in-frame clones and drops some. V, J and clone size derive from that table, while D and trimming were established from the DNA sequence. The data hold about 170,000 clones, with about 86% observed a single time. The CDR3 is made up of 17 amino acids. The germline CDR1 and CDR2 sequences are WSHSY and SAAADI. The ends lost 5 bases at V and 0 bases at J; junction bases unmatched: 7. The chain couples TRBV10-2 to TRBJ2-5; 12 positions match TRBD2. The receptor was isolated from an elderly woman in a cohort sampled during active or convalescent COVID-19. The sequencing input was peripheral blood. CDR3 DNA: TGCGCCAGCAGTCGGACTAGCGGGACCTTGTACCAAGAGACCCAGTACTTC. Protein product: CASSRTSGTLYQETQYF.